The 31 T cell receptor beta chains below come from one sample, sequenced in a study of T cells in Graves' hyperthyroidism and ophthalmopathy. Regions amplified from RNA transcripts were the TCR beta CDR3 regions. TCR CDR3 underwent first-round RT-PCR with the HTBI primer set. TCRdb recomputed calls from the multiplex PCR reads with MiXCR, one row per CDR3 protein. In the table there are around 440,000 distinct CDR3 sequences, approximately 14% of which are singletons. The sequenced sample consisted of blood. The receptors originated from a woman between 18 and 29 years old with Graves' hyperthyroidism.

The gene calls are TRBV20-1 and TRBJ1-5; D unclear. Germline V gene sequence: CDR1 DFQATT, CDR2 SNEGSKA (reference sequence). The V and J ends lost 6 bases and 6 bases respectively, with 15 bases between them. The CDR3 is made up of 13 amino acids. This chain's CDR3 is CSAHESLSQPQHF. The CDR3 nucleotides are TGCAGTGCACACGAGAGCCTCAGTCAGCCCCAGCATTTT.

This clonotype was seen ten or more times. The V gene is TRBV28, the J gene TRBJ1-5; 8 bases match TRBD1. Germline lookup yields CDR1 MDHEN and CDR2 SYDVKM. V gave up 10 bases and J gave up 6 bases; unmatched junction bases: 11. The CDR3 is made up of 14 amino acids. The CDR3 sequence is CAIRVGQGAQPQHF. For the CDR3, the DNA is TGTGCCATCCGTGTAGGACAGGGCGCTCAGCCCCAGCATTTT.

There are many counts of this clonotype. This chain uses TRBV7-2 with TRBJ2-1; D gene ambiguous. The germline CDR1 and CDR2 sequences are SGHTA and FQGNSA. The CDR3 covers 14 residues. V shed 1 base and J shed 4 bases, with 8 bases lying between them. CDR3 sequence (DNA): TGTGCCAGCAGCTTAGACAACGGGTACAATGAGCAGTTCTTC. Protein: CASSLDNGYNEQFF.

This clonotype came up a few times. The CDR3 loop is CASSFHRVGANVLTF. CDR3 nucleotides: TGTGCCAGCAGTTTTCACAGGGTTGGGGCCAACGTCCTGACTTTC. The rearrangement links TRBV27 to TRBJ2-6; D might be TRBD1 (6 bases). The CDR3 is made up of 15 amino acids. Germline V gene data show CDR1 as MNHEY and CDR2 as SMNVEV (reference sequence). Deletions cut 3 bases from V and 3 bases from J, with 9 bases between.

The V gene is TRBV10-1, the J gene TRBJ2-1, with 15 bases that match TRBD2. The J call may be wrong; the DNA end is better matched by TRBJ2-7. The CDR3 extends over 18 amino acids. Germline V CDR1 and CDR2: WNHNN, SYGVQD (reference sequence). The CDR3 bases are TGCGCCAGCAGTGAGTCGCGGACTAGCGGGAGGGTCCACAATGAGCAGTACTTC. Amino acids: CASSESRTSGRVHNEQYF.

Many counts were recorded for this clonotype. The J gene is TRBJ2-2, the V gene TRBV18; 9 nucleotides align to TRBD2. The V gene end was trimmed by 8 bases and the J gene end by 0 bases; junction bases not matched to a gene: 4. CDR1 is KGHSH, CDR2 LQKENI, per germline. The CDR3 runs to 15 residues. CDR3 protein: CASRGGASNTGELFF. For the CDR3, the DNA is TGTGCCAGCCGCGGGGGGGCATCGAACACCGGGGAGCTGTTTTTT. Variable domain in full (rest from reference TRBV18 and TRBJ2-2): NAGVMQNPRHLVRRRGQEARLRCSPMKGHSHVYWYRQLPEEGLKFMVYLQKENIIDESGMPKERFSAEFPKEGPSILRIQQVVRGDSAAYFCASRGGASNTGELFFGEGSRLTVL.

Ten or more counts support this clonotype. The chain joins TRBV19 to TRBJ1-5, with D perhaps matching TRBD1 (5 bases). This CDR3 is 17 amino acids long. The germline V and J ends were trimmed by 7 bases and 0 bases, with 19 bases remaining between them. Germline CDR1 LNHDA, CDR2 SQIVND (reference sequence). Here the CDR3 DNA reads TGTGCCAGTACCTCAAAATCCGGGGCTTATAGCAATCAGCCCCAGCATTTT. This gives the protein CASTSKSGAYSNQPQHF.

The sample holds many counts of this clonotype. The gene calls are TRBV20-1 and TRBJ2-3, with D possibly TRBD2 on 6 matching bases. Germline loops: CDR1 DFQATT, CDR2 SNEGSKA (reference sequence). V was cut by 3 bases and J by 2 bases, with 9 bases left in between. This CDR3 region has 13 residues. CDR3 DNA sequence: TGCAGTGCTAGGGACTATAACACAGATACGCAGTATTTT. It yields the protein CSARDYNTDTQYF.

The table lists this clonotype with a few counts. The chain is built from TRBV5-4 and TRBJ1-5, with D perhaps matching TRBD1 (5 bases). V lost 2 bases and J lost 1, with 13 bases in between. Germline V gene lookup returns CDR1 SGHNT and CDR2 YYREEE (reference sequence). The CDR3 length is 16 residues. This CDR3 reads CASSFGGTGSNQPQHF. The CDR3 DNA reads TGTGCCAGCAGCTTTGGGGGGACGGGCAGCAATCAGCCCCAGCATTTT.

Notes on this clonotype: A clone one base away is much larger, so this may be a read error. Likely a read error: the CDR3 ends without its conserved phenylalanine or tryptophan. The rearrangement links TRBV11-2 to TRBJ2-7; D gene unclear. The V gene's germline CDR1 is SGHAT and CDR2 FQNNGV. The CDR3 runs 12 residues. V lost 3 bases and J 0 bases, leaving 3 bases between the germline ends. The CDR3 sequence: CASSFYSYEQYL. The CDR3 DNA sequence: TGTGCCAGCAGCTTCTACTCCTACGAGCAGTACCTC.

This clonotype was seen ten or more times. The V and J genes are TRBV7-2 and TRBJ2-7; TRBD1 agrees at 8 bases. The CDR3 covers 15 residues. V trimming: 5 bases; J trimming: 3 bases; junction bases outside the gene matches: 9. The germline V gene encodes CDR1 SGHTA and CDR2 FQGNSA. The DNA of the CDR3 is TGTGCCAGCAGCGCCAACAGGGGGGTTGTCTACGAGCAGTACTTC. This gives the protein CASSANRGVVYEQYF.

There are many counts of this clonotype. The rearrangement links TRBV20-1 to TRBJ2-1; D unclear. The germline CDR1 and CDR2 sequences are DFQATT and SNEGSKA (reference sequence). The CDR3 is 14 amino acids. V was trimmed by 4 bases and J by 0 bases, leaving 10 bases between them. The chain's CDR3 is CSAIFLSSYNEQFF. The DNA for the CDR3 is TGCAGTGCTATATTCCTGAGCTCCTACAATGAGCAGTTCTTC.

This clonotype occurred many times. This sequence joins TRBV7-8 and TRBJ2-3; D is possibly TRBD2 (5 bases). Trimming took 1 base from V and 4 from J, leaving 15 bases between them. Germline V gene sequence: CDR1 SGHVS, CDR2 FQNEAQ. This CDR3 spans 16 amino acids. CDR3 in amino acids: CASSLDPGLGSDTQYF. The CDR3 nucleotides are TGTGCCAGCAGCTTAGACCCAGGACTCGGTTCAGATACGCAGTATTTT. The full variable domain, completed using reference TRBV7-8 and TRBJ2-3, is GAGVSQSPRYKVAKRGQDVALRCDPISGHVSLFWYQQALGQGPEFLTYFQNEAQLDKSGLPSDRFFAERPEGSVSTLKIQRTQQEDSAVYLCASSLDPGLGSDTQYFGPGTRLTVL.

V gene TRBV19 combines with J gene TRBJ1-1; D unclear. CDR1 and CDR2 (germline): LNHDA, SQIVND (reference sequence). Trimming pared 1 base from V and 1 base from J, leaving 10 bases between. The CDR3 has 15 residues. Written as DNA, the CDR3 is TGTGCCAGTAGTATAGGGGTCACAGCGAACACTGAAGCTTTCTTT. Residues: CASSIGVTANTEAFF.

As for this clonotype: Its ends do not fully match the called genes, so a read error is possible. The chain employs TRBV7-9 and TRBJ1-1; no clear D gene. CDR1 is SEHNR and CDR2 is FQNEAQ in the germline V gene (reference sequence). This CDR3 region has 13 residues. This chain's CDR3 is CASSLGMNTEALF. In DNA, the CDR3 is TGTGCCAGCAGCTTAGGAATGAACACTGAAGCTCTCTTT.

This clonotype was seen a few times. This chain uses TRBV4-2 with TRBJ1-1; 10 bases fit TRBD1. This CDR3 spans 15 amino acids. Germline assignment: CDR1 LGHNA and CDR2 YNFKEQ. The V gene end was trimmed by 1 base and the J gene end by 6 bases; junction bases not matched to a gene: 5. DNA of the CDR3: TGTGCCAGCAGCCAAGTTTGGACAGGGGGACCTGAAGCTTTCTTT. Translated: CASSQVWTGGPEAFF.

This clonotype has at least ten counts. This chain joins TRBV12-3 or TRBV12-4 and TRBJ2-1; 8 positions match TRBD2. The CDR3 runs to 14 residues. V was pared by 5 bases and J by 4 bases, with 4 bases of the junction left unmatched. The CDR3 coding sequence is TGTGCCAGCAGTCCGGGGACTAGTTACAATGAGCAGTTCTTC. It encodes CASSPGTSYNEQFF.

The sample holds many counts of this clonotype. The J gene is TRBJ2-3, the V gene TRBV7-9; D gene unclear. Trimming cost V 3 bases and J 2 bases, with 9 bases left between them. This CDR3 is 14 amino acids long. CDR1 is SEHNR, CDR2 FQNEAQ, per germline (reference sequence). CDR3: CASSFSSLTDTQYF. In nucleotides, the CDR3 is TGTGCCAGCAGCTTCTCATCGCTCACAGATACGCAGTATTTT.

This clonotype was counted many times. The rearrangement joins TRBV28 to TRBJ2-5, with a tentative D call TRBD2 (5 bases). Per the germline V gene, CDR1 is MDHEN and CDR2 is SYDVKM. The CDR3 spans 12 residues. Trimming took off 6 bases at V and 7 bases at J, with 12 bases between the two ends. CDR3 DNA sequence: TGTGCCAGCAGCCTACCCGGAGGGACCCAGTACTTC. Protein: CASSLPGGTQYF.

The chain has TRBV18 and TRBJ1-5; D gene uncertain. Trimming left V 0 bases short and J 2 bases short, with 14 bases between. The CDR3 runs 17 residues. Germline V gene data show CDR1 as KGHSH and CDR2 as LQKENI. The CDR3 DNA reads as TGTGCCAGCTCACCACCGCCGACCCCGGTTGGCAATCAGCCCCAGCATTTT. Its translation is CASSPPPTPVGNQPQHF.

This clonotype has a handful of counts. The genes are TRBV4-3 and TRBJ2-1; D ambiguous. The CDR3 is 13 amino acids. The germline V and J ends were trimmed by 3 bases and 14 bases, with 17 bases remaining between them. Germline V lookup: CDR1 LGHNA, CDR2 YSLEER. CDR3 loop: CASSQGILEDEFF. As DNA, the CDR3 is TGCGCCAGCAGCCAGGGGATTTTGGAAGATGAGTTCTTC.

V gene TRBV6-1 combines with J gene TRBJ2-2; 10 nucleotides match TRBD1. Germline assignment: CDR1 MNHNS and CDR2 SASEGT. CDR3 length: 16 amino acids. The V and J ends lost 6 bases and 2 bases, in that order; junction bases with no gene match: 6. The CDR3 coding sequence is TGTGCCAGCAGCCGCCGGGACAGGGGTAACACCGGGGAGCTGTTTTTT. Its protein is CASSRRDRGNTGELFF.

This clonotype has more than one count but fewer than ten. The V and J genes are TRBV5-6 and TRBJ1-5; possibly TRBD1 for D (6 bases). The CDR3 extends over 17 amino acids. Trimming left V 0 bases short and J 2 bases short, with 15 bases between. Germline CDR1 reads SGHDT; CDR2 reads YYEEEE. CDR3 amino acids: CASSLAWGQAGNQPQHF. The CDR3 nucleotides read TGTGCCAGCAGCTTGGCCTGGGGGCAGGCGGGCAATCAGCCCCAGCATTTT.

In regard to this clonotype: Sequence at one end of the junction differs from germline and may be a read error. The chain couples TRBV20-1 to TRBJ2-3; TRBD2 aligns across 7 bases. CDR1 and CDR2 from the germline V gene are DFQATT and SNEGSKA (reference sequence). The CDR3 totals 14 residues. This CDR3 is CGAYHRGGKDTQYF. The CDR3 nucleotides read TGCGGTGCTTACCATCGGGGAGGGAAAGATACGCAGTATTTT.

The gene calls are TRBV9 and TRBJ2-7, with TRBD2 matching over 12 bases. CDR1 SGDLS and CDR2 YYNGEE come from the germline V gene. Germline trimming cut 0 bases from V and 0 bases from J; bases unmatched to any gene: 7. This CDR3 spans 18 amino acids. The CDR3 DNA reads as TGTGCCAGCAGCGTAGGGACTAGCGGGACGTCCCTCTCCTACGAGCAGTACTTC. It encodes CASSVGTSGTSLSYEQYF.

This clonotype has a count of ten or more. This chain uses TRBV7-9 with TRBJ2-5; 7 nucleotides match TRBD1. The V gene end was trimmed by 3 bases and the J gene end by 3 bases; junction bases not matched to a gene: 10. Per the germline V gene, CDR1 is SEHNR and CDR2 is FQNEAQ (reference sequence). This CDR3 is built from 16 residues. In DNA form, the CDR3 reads TGTGCCAGCAGCTTCAGCTCTGAGGGGGCTAAAGAGACCCAGTACTTC. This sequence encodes CASSFSSEGAKETQYF.

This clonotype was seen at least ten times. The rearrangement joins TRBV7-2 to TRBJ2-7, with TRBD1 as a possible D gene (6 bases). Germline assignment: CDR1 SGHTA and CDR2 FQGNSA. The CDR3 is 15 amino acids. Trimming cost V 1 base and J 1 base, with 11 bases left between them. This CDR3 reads CASSLVPGDSYEQYF. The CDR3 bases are TGTGCCAGCAGCTTAGTACCAGGGGATTCCTACGAGCAGTACTTC.

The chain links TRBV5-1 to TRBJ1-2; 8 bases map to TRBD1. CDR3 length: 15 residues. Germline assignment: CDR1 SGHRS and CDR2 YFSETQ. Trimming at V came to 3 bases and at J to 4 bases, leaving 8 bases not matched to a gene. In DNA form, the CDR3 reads TGCGCCAGCAGCTCCTCCGGGACAGGTCCCTATGGCTACACCTTC. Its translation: CASSSSGTGPYGYTF.

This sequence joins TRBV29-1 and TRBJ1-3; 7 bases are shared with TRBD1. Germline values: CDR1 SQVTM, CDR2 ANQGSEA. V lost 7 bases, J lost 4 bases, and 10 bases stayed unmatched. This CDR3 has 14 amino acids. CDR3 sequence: CSAGNRGPGNTIYF. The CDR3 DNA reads TGCAGCGCCGGGAACAGGGGACCCGGAAACACCATATATTTT.

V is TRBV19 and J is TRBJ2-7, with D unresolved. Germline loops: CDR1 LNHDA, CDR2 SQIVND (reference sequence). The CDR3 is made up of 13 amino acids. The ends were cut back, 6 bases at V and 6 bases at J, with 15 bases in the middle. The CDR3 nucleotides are TGTGCCAGTAGGTCGGTAGGGCTCTCCGAGCAGTACTTC. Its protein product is CASRSVGLSEQYF.

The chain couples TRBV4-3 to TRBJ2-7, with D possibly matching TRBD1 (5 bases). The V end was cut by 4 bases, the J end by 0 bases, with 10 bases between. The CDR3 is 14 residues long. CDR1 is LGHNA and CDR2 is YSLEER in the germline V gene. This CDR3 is CASSLDSSSYEQYF. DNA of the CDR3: TGCGCCAGCAGCCTCGACAGTAGCTCCTACGAGCAGTACTTC.